The 17 T cell receptor beta chains presented below share a single source sample, sequenced in a study of CD8+ T cells in alopecia areata. The sample's treatment: oral pan-JAK inhibitor, 5-10 mg twice daily. As the sequencing template, cDNA was produced by extracting RNA and reverse transcribing it. TCRdb's table, derived via immunoSEQ multiplex PCR, lists solely in-frame clones and lacks some. The table shows under 150,000 clones, with around 53% occurring only once. The source was CD4+ T cells sorted from blood, collected at week 4, from a patient treated with tofacitinib. Source of these receptors: a human donor with alopecia areata.

The V call is TRBV11-2, the J call TRBJ1-1; maybe TRBD1 (5 bases). The germline gives CDR1 SGHAT, CDR2 FQNNGV. The CDR3 is 13 amino acids. Trimming left V 3 bases short and J 1 base short, with 6 bases between. Here the CDR3 DNA reads TGTGCCAGCAGCTTCGGGGGGAACACTGAAGCTTTCTTT. It encodes CASSFGGNTEAFF.

The chain uses TRBV29-1 and TRBJ1-1; possibly TRBD1 for D (5 bases). CDR3 length equals 11 residues. V was shortened by 4 bases and J by 5 bases, with 8 bases between the two germline ends. The germline V gene has CDR1 SQVTM and CDR2 ANQGSEA. CDR3 loop: CSVARVTEAFF. Written as DNA, the CDR3 is TGCAGCGTTGCCAGGGTTACTGAAGCTTTCTTT.

The chain uses TRBV4-1 and TRBJ2-1, with D possibly matching TRBD1 (5 bases). This CDR3 region has 15 residues. Germline CDR1 MGHRA, CDR2 YSYEKL. The V end lost 4 bases, the J end lost 2 bases, and 12 bases lay between the germline ends. Written as DNA, the CDR3 is TGCGCCAGCAGCCCGTTAGGGGCCCCCTACAATGAGCAGTTCTTC. Protein product: CASSPLGAPYNEQFF.

J is TRBJ2-4 and V is TRBV30, with 10 bases identical to TRBD2. The V gene's germline CDR1 is GTSNPN and CDR2 SVGIG (reference sequence). CDR3 length: 14 residues. With V trimmed by 1 base and J by 3 bases, 0 bases remained unmatched. The CDR3 bases are TGTGCCTGGAGTGCTAGCGGGAGCAAAAACATTCAGTACTTC. This gives the protein CAWSASGSKNIQYF.

The rearrangement uses TRBV7-9 and TRBJ2-1; no definite D call. With 5 bases removed from V and 4 bases from J, the gap between germline ends came to 6 bases. Germline V gene lookup returns CDR1 SEHNR and CDR2 FQNEAQ (reference sequence). The CDR3 consists of 12 residues. In DNA, the CDR3 is TGTGCCAGCAGCGGTGGTTACAATGAGCAGTTCTTC. Encoded protein: CASSGGYNEQFF.

This clone has just a few counts. This chain links TRBV7-9 with TRBJ1-5; no clear D. V lost 5 bases and J 0 bases, leaving 20 bases between the germline ends. Germline V lookup: CDR1 SEHNR, CDR2 FQNEAQ (reference sequence). The CDR3 totals 18 residues. In DNA, the CDR3 is TGTGCCAGCAGCAAAACCGATTGGACGAGGTATAGCAATCAGCCCCAGCATTTT. Residues: CASSKTDWTRYSNQPQHF. The variable domain in full, completed from reference TRBV7-9 and TRBJ1-5, reads DTGVSQNPRHKITKRGQNVTFRCDPISEHNRLYWYRQTLGQGPEFLTYFQNEAQLEKSRLLSDRFSAERPKGSFSTLEIQRTEQGDSAMYLCASSKTDWTRYSNQPQHFGDGTRLSIL.

This clone was found many times. The gene calls are TRBV18 and TRBJ1-1, with a weak D call TRBD1 (6 bases). Germline lookup yields CDR1 KGHSH and CDR2 LQKENI. This CDR3 has 13 amino acids. V lost 4 bases, J lost 6 bases, and 12 bases lay in between. CDR3 loop: CASSLNRDAEAFF. CDR3 nucleotides: TGTGCCAGCTCACTCAACAGGGACGCTGAAGCTTTCTTT. The whole variable domain, remainder taken from reference TRBV18 and TRBJ1-1, is NAGVMQNPRHLVRRRGQEARLRCSPMKGHSHVYWYRQLPEEGLKFMVYLQKENIIDESGMPKERFSAEFPKEGPSILRIQQVVRGDSAAYFCASSLNRDAEAFFGQGTRLTVV.

V and J are TRBV29-1 and TRBJ2-1; 9 bases match TRBD2. Germline V CDR1 and CDR2: SQVTM, ANQGSEA. The length of the CDR3 is 13 residues. The CDR3 loop reads CTVASGVFGEQFF. The CDR3 bases are TGCACGGTGGCTAGCGGGGTCTTCGGTGAGCAGTTCTTC.

V and J are TRBV29-1 and TRBJ1-3; D is unresolved. The CDR3 length is 12 residues. Germline V gives CDR1 SQVTM, CDR2 ANQGSEA. V was trimmed by 5 bases and J by 2 bases, leaving 7 bases between them. In DNA form, the CDR3 reads TGCAGCGTTAGGGCAGCTGGAAACACCATATATTTT. It yields the protein CSVRAAGNTIYF.

A single count supports this clone. The J gene is TRBJ2-3, the V gene TRBV30, with 8 bases fitting TRBD2. The germline V gene has CDR1 GTSNPN and CDR2 SVGIG (reference sequence). The CDR3 sequence is 16 residues long. The J segment lost 5 bases and the V segment lost 2 bases, leaving 12 bases of the junction unmatched. DNA for the CDR3: TGTGCCTGGAGTTTGCCGGGGACTAGAACACGAGATACGCAGTATTTT. It encodes CAWSLPGTRTRDTQYF.

This rearrangement joins TRBV29-1 to TRBJ1-5, with D possibly being TRBD1 (5 bases). The CDR3 contains 13 residues. The ends were cut back, 7 bases at V and 4 bases at J, with 14 bases in the middle. Germline loops: CDR1 SQVTM, CDR2 ANQGSEA. In DNA, the CDR3 is TGCAGCGGAAGGGACGGGCCGAATCAGCCCCAGCATTTT. Its protein product is CSGRDGPNQPQHF.

This clone has more than one count but fewer than ten. CDR3 sequence: CASSLGQGTDTQYF. In DNA form, the CDR3 reads TGTGCCAGCAGCCTTGGACAGGGCACAGATACGCAGTATTTT. V usage is TRBV7-9 and J usage is TRBJ2-3; TRBD1 matches at 7 bases. V lost 5 bases and J lost 1; bases outside the gene matches: 3. This CDR3 has 14 residues. The germline gives CDR1 SEHNR, CDR2 FQNEAQ (reference sequence).

The chain joins TRBV7-9 to TRBJ1-6, with no clear D. This CDR3 is 14 amino acids long. From germline, CDR1 is SEHNR and CDR2 FQNEAQ (reference sequence). V lost 3 bases, J lost 5 bases, and 8 bases lay in between. CDR3 DNA: TGTGCCAGCAGCTTTATTACGGATAATTCACCCCTCCACTTT. Translating it yields CASSFITDNSPLHF.

This chain connects TRBV30 to TRBJ1-2; 7 positions agree with TRBD1. After removal of 5 bases from V and 5 bases from J, the junction contained 11 bases not matched to a gene. CDR1 is GTSNPN, CDR2 SVGIG, per germline (reference sequence). The CDR3 loop spans 14 amino acids. In nucleotides, the CDR3 is TGTGCCTGGCGAGACAGGGTACGATCTTATGGCTACACCTTC. This codes for CAWRDRVRSYGYTF.

Remarks on this clone: The same CDR3 arises from other DNA sequences in this sample as well. The rearrangement uses TRBV5-1 and TRBJ2-3, with no clear D. Per germline, CDR1 SGHRS and CDR2 YFSETQ. Between the trimmed V and J ends, which lost 1 base and 3 bases, there was a span of 3 bases. The CDR3 consists of 12 residues. The CDR3 loop is CASSLTTDTQYF. The CDR3 coding sequence is TGCGCCAGCAGCTTGACTACAGATACGCAGTATTTT.

This chain links TRBV29-1 with TRBJ2-5, with unresolved D. CDR1 and CDR2 from the germline V gene are SQVTM and ANQGSEA. Trimming removed 6 bases from V and 1 base from J, with 12 bases in between. The CDR3 length is 13 residues. The chain's CDR3 is CSVVRTFQETQYF. CDR3 nucleotides: TGCAGCGTCGTGCGGACCTTCCAAGAGACCCAGTACTTC.

The CDR3 DNA reads TGCAGCGTTCGGGCTTCACCCTACGAGCAGTACTTC. This translates into CSVRASPYEQYF. The chain couples TRBV29-1 to TRBJ2-7, with D unresolved. Germline V gene sequence: CDR1 SQVTM, CDR2 ANQGSEA. This CDR3 is built from 12 residues. The V end was cut by 5 bases, the J end by 2 bases, with 10 bases between.